In this sample, the clone carrying this TCR beta chain turned up once. With V trimmed by 4 bases and J by 6 bases, 2 bases remained unmatched. CDR3 length equals 14 residues. The germline V gene has CDR1 SGHRS and CDR2 YFSETQ. This sample is part of a study of blood T cell repertoires in COVID-19. Study details: Sites across the United States, Italy and Spain contributed samples from acute and convalescent COVID-19.

Method: immunoSEQ multiplex PCR; TCRdb's copy keeps in-frame clones and lacks some. The sample lists 150,000 to 200,000 clones, around 89% seen once, with 4% to 5% in the top ten. This receptor was identified in a human donor in a cohort sampled during active COVID-19. The chain recombines TRBV5-1 with TRBJ1-6, with TRBD1 matching 9 bases. Material: peripheral blood. Written as DNA, the CDR3 is TGCGCCAGCAGCCTGACAGGGGGTAATTCACCCCTCCACTTT. Protein sequence: CASSLTGGNSPLHF.